This T cell receptor (beta chain) derives from a study of T-cell reconstitution after alpha-beta-depleted transplantation in children. Preparing the TCRbeta library involved the use of unique molecular identifiers. TCRdb itself ran the PCR reads through MiXCR, one entry per CDR3 protein. The repertoire holds 500,000 to 600,000 distinct CDR3 sequences, with approximately 32% as singletons. Germline CDR1 and CDR2: DFQATT and SNEGSKA (reference sequence). The CDR3 spans 16 residues. V lost 2 bases, J lost 1 base, and 5 bases stayed unmatched. The TCR sequence derives from a human donor who donated a stem cell graft to a child with aplastic anemia. The chain combines TRBV20-1 with TRBJ2-6; 7 nucleotides match TRBD2. This specimen was PBMCs from the stem cell graft donor, taken from the stem cell graft. CDR3 DNA sequence: TGCAGTGCTAGATCAGCGGGGCCGTCTGGGGCCAACGTCCTGACTTTC. Encoded protein: CSARSAGPSGANVLTF.